The 8 T cell receptor beta chains below were found in one sample sequenced in a study of shared clonotypes between healthy human individuals (dated by TCRdb to between 2020 and 2021). Libraries were made using the immunoSEQ multiplex PCR assay. TCRdb re-hosts the immuneACCESS table, in-frame sequences only. Its copies lack some clones; in the studies checked, an unresolved V gene accounts for under half of them, and the cause for the rest is not known. In all, the sample holds 2,500,000 or so clones, and approximately 93% of those were seen once. The ten largest clones represent approximately 0.37% of the sample. Sequences were obtained from naive CD4+ T cells from PBMCs. The sample's cell subset or site label is to be understood as: CD45RA+ positively selected. The receptors come from a man in his late teens or twenties in good health. Some clones in this sample may be carry-over from other donors' samples.

The rearrangement links TRBV7-9 to TRBJ2-7; the match to TRBD1 covers 9 bases. Germline loops: CDR1 SEHNR, CDR2 FQNEAQ (reference sequence). CDR3 length: 16 residues. J lost 2 bases, V lost 5 bases, and 10 bases had no gene match. The CDR3: CASSPRGTGRTYEQYF. The CDR3 DNA reads as TGTGCCAGCAGCCCTAGGGGGACAGGGCGGACCTACGAGCAGTACTTC.

CDR3: CASLRTVLSYEQYF. CDR3 nucleotide sequence: TGTGCCAGCCTCCGGACAGTTCTCTCCTACGAGCAGTACTTC. The chain couples TRBV2 to TRBJ2-7; perhaps TRBD1 as D (6 bases). Trimming took 8 bases from V and 0 from J, leaving 14 bases between them. Germline CDR1 reads SNHLY; CDR2 reads FYNNEI. The CDR3 contains 14 residues.

The rearrangement links TRBV6-6 to TRBJ1-3; D gene ambiguous. Germline V CDR1 and CDR2: MNHNY, SVGAGI (reference sequence). Trimming pared 7 bases from V and 0 bases from J, leaving 10 bases between. This CDR3 spans 14 amino acids. The CDR3: CASTGPLSGNTIYF. For the CDR3, the DNA is TGTGCCAGCACAGGCCCCCTCTCTGGAAACACCATATATTTT.

The CDR3 coding sequence is TGTGCCAGCGGGTCACGGCGTTCGAGGAACACTGAAGCTTTCTTT. Residues: CASGSRRSRNTEAFF. The rearrangement joins TRBV6-5 to TRBJ1-1, with no clear D. CDR1 is MNHEY and CDR2 is SVGAGI in the germline V gene. The CDR3 length is 15 residues. The V and J ends lost 8 bases and 1 base respectively, with 17 bases between them.

The CDR3 region has the DNA TGTGCCAGCTCCGTTCTCAGCAACAGGGCCGATACGCAGTATTTT. Residues: CASSVLSNRADTQYF. This chain connects TRBV18 to TRBJ2-3, with D possibly being TRBD1 (6 bases). The CDR3 spans 15 residues. V lost 6 bases, J lost 6 bases, and 19 bases lay in between. Germline V gene data show CDR1 as KGHSH and CDR2 as LQKENI.

J is TRBJ1-3 and V is TRBV7-9; no definite D call. The germline V gene encodes CDR1 SEHNR and CDR2 FQNEAQ (reference sequence). The V and J ends lost 5 bases and 0 bases respectively, with 14 bases between them. The CDR3 extends over 16 amino acids. The chain's CDR3 is CASSLGGSISGNTIYF. The DNA of the CDR3 is TGTGCCAGCAGCCTAGGTGGCAGTATCTCTGGAAACACCATATATTTT.

This chain joins TRBV27 and TRBJ2-7; 10 nucleotides line up with TRBD1. Germline V lookup: CDR1 MNHEY, CDR2 SMNVEV (reference sequence). Trimming at V came to 6 bases and at J to 4 bases, leaving 9 bases not matched to a gene. CDR3 length: 15 amino acids. CDR3 amino acids: CASRLPGQGIYEQYF. DNA for the CDR3: TGTGCCAGCAGACTCCCGGGACAGGGGATTTACGAGCAGTACTTC.

This sequence joins TRBV2 and TRBJ1-1; no clear D gene. V gave up 7 bases and J gave up 5 bases, with 11 bases separating them. Germline V gene lookup returns CDR1 SNHLY and CDR2 FYNNEI. The CDR3 is 12 amino acids. The CDR3 is CASIRVGTEAFF. Written as DNA, the CDR3 is TGTGCCAGCATACGGGTTGGGACTGAAGCTTTCTTT.